This TCR beta chain stems from a study of cytomegalovirus exposure and HLA in healthy donors. The germline gives CDR1 ENHRY, CDR2 SYGVKD. This CDR3 is 14 amino acids long. The trim removed 3 bases at V and 4 bases at J, leaving 3 bases unmatched. Concerning this clone itself: Its specificity is unknown.

Study-level points and caveats: Later examination showed HLA-associated TCR beta chains had greater clonal expansion than equally common others. About 87% or about 30% of the time was how often most TCR beta V segments were productive, according to an earlier analysis. The majority of CMV-associated TCR beta chains were reported as apparently HLA-restricted in a later analysis.

PCR primers comprised 60 Vbeta and 13 Jbeta primers. Repertoires were generated with immunoSEQ multiplex PCR, while TCRdb's copy carries only in-frame clones and drops some. The sample table sets out around 100,000 clones. The clonotype comes from a man aged 40-50 years in good health and CMV-seropositive. Material for sequencing was PBMCs. The chain uses TRBV10-3 and TRBJ2-7, with 10 bases fitting TRBD2. CDR3 sequence (DNA): TGTGCCATCAGTGAAACTAGCGGGAAATACGAGCAGTACTTC. Translating gives CAISETSGKYEQYF.